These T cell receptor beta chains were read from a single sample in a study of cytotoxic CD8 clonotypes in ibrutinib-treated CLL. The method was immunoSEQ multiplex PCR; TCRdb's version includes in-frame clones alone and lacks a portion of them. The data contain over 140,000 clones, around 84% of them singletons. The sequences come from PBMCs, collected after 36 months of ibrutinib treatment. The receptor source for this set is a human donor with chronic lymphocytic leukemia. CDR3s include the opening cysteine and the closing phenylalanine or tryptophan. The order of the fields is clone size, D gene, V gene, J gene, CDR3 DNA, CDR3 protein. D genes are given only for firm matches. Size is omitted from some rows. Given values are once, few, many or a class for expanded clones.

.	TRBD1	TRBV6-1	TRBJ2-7	TGTGCCAGCAGTGAAGCCGGGACAGGGCCATACGAGCAGTACTTC	CASSEAGTGPYEQYF
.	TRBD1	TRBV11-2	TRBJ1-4	TGTGCCAGCAGCCAGAGCCCGGGACAGGCGTATGAAAAACTGTTTTTT	CASSQSPGQAYEKLFF
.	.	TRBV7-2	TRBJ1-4	TGTGCCAGCAGGCGGGGCAGTTCGGATGAAAAACTGTTTTTT	CASRRGSSDEKLFF
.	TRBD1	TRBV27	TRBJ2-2	TGTGCCAGCAGCCGGGACAGGGGTCGGGTCGGGGAGCTGTTTTTT	CASSRDRGRVGELFF
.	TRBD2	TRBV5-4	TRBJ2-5	TGTGCCAGCAGCCGAAAAGGACTAGCGGTCAAAGGGTCCCAGTACTTC	CASSRKGLAVKGSQYF
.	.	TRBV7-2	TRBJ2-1	TGTGCCAGCAGCTTAGCGGGAGGGGCGAGGGGGAATGAGCAGTTCTTC	CASSLAGGARGNEQFF
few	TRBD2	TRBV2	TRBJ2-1	TGTGCCAGCAGCTATTTCCCCCTTTACTTTGCGGGAGTCAATGAGCAGTTCTTC	CASSYFPLYFAGVNEQFF
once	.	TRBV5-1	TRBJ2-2	TGCGCCAGCAGCTTGGGGTCTGGCGCCAGGGTCCTTCCGGGTACCGGGGAGCTGTTTTTT	CASSLGSGARVLPGTGELFF
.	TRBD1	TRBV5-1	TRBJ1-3	TGCGCCAGCAGCTTGGGACAGGGCTACTCTGGAAACACCATATATTTT	CASSLGQGYSGNTIYF
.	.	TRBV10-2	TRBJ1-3	TGCGCCAGCAGGACACGGGGGGGCTCTGGAAACACCATATATTTT	CASRTRGGSGNTIYF
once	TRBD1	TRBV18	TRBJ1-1	TGTGCCAGCTCGGGGGACAGGATGAACACTGAAGCTTTCTTT	CASSGDRMNTEAFF
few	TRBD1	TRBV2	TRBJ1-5	TGTGCCAGCGGCGAAACAGGGGGATTGCAGCCCCAGCATTTT	CASGETGGLQPQHF
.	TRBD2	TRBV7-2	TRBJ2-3	TGTGCCAGCAGCCCGGGACTAGCGGCCTTTGATACGCAGTATTTT	CASSPGLAAFDTQYF
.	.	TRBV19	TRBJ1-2	TGTGCCAGTAGTCCCGCCGGGCAGGTCTATGGCTACACCTTC	CASSPAGQVYGYTF
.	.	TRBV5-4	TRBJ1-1	TGTGCCAGCAGCTTGGGTACACAGAACACTGAAGCTTTCTTT	CASSLGTQNTEAFF
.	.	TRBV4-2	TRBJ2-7	TGTGCCAGCAGCCAAGAATATGTTTACAGGTACGGAGAGCAGTACTTC	CASSQEYVYRYGEQYF
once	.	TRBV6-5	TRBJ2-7	TGTGCCAGCAGTTATGGAGAGGGCAGCTACGAGCAGTACTTC	CASSYGEGSYEQYF
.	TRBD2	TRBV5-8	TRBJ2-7	TGTGCCAGCAGCAACCAAATGACTAGCGGGGTGGACGAGCAGTACTTC	CASSNQMTSGVDEQYF